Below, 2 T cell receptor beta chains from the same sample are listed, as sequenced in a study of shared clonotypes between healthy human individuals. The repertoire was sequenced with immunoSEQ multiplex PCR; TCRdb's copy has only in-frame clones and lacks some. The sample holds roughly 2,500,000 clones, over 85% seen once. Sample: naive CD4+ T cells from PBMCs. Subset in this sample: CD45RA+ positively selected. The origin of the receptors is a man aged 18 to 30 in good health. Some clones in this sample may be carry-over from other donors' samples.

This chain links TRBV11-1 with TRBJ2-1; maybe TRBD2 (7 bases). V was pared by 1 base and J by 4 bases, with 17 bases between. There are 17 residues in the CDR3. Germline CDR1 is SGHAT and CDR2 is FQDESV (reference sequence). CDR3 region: CASSLGVRGAPYNEQFF. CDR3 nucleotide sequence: TGTGCCAGCAGCTTAGGGGTCCGGGGGGCCCCTTACAATGAGCAGTTCTTC.

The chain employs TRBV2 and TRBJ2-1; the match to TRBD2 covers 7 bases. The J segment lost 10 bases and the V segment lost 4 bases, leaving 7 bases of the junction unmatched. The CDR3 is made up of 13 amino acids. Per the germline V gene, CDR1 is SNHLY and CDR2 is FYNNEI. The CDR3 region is CASSASGAEEQFF. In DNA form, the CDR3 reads TGTGCCAGCAGTGCCAGCGGGGCTGAGGAGCAGTTCTTC.